This T cell receptor (beta chain) was observed in a study of T cell responses to AZD1222 COVID-19 vaccine. The ends were cut back, 6 bases at V and 8 bases at J, with 13 bases in the middle. The CDR3 is 12 amino acids. Germline assignment: CDR1 SGHTA and CDR2 FQGNSA. Assay: immunoSEQ multiplex PCR; the TCRdb copy retains only in-frame clones and omits some. The sample yields roughly 120,000 clones, over 75% seen once. The V call is TRBV7-2, the J call TRBJ1-2; D is undetermined. The sequences come from peripheral blood, collected on day 0 of AZD1222 vaccination. The TCR was taken from an adult in good health. CDR3 sequence: CASSQARAGYTF. CDR3 sequence (DNA): TGTGCCAGCAGTCAAGCCCGTGCGGGCTACACCTTC.